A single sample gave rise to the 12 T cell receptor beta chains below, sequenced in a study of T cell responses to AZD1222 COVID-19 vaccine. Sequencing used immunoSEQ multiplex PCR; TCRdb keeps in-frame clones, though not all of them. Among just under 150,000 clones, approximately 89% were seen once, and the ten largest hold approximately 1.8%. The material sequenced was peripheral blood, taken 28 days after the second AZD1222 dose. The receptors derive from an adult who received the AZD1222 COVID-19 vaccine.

CDR3 protein: CASSLFSPGTPEVNQPQHF. CDR3 sequence (DNA): TGTGCCAGCAGCTTATTCTCCCCCGGGACACCGGAGGTCAATCAGCCCCAGCATTTT. The rearrangement joins TRBV7-3 to TRBJ1-5, with D perhaps matching TRBD1 (6 bases). Germline values: CDR1 SGHTA, CDR2 FQGTGA. The CDR3 consists of 19 residues. Between the trimmed V and J ends, which lost 2 bases and 3 bases, there was a span of 23 bases.

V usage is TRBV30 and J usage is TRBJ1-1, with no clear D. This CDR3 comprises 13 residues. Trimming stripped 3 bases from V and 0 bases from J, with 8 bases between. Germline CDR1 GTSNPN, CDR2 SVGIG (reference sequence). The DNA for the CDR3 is TGTGCCTGGAGCATGGGTATGAACACTGAAGCTTTCTTT. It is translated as CAWSMGMNTEAFF.

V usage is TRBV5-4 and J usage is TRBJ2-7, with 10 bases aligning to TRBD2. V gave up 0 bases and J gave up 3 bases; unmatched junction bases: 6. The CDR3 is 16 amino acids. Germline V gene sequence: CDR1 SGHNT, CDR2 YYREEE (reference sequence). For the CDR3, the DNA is TGTGCCAGCAGCTTGGAACTAGCGGGAATTCACTACGAGCAGTACTTC. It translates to CASSLELAGIHYEQYF.

The CDR3 nucleotides read TGTGCCAGCAGCCTACAGGGCGCCGGCCACAATGAGCAGTTCTTC. This translates into CASSLQGAGHNEQFF. This chain joins TRBV11-3 and TRBJ2-1; a weak D match, TRBD1 (6 bases). This CDR3 has 15 amino acids. Trimming cost V 5 bases and J 5 bases, with 16 bases left between them. Looked up from germline, CDR1 is SGHNT and CDR2 is YENEEA.

CDR3 DNA: TGTGCCAGCAGGGGACCCGGAGGGGAGACCCAGTACTTC. It yields the protein CASRGPGGETQYF. The chain uses TRBV6-5 and TRBJ2-5; D possibly corresponds to TRBD2 (6 bases). V was shortened by 6 bases and J by 5 bases, with 13 bases between the two germline ends. Germline CDR1 and CDR2: MNHEY and SVGAGI. The CDR3 sequence is 13 residues long.

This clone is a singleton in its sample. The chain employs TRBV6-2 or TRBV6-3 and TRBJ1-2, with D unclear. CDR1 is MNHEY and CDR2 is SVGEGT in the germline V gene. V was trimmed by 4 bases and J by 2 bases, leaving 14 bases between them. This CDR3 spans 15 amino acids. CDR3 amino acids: CASSFATNLNYGYTF. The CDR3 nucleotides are TGTGCCAGCAGTTTCGCTACCAATTTAAACTATGGCTACACCTTC.

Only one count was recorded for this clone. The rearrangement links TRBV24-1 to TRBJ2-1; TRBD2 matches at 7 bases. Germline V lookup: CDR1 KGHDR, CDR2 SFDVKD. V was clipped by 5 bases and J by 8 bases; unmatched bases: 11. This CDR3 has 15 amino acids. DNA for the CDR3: TGTGCCACCAGTGTTCCTAGCGGAGCCTCCGATGAGCAGTTCTTC. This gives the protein CATSVPSGASDEQFF.

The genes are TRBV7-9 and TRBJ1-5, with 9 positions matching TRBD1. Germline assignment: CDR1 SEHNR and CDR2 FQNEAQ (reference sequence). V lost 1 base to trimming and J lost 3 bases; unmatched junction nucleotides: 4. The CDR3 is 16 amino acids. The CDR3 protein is CASSLDRGPSNQPQHF. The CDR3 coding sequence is TGTGCCAGCAGCTTAGACAGGGGGCCATCCAATCAGCCCCAGCATTTT.

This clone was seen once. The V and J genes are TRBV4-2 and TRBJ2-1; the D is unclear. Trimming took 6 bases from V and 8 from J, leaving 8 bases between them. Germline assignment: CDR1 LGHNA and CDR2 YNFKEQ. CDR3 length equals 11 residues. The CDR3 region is CASRNSDEQFF. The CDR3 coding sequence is TGTGCCAGCAGGAATTCTGATGAGCAGTTCTTC.

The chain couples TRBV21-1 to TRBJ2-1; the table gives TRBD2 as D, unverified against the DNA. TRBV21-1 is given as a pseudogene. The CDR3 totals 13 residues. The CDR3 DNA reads TGTGCCAGCACAGGGACTGCCCTCAATGAGCAGTTCTTC. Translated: CASTGTALNEQFF.

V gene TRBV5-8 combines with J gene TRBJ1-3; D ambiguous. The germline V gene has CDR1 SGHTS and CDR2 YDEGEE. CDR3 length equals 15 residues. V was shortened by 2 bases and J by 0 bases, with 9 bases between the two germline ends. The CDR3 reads CASSFGQISGNTIYF. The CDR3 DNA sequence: TGTGCCAGCAGCTTCGGGCAGATCTCTGGAAACACCATATATTTT.

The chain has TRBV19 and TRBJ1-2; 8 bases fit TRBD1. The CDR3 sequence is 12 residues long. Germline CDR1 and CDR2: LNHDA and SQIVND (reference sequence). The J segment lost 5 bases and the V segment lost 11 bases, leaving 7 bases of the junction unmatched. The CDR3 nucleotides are TGTGCCGGAGTGACAGGGGATTATGGCTACACCTTC. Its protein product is CAGVTGDYGYTF.